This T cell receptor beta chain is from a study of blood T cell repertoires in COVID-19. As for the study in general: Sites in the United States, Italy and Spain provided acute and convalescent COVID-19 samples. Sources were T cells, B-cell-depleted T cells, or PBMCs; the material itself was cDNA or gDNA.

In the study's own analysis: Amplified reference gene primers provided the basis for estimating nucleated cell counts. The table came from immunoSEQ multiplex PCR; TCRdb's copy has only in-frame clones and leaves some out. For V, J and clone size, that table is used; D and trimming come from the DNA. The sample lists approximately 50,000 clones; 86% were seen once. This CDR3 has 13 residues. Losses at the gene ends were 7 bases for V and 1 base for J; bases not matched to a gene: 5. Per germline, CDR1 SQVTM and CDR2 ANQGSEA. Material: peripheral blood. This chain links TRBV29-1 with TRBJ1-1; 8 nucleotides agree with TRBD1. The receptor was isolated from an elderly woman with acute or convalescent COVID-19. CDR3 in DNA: TGCAGCGGTGACAGGGGCGCGAACACTGAAGCTTTCTTT. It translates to CSGDRGANTEAFF.